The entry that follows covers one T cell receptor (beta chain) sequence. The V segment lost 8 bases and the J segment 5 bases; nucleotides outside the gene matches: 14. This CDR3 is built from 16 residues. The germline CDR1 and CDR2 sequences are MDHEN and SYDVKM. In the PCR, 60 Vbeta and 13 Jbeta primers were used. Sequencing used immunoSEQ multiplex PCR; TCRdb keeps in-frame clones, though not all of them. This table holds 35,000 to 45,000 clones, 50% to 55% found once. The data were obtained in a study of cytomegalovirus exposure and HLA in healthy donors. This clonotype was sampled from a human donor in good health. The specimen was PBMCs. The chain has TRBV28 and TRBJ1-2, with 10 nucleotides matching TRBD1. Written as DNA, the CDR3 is TGTGCCAGCTCCCGGGACAGGGGCCCGGATAAGTATGGCTACACCTTC. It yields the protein CASSRDRGPDKYGYTF.